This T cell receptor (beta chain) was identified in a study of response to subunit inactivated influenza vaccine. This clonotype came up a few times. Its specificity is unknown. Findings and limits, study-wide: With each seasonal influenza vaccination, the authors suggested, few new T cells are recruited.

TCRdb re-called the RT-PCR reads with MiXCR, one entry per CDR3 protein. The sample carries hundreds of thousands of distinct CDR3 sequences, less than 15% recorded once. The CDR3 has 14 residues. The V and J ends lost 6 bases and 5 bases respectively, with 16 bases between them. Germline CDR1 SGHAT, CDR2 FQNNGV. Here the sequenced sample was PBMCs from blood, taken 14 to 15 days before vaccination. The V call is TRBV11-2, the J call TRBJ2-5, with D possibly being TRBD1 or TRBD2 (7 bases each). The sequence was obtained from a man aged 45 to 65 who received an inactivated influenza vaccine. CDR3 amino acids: CASRTGRGSETQYF. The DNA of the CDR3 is TGTGCCAGCAGGACAGGGAGGGGAAGTGAGACCCAGTACTTC.